These T cell receptor beta chains were read from a single sample in a study of T cell responses to AZD1222 COVID-19 vaccine. Repertoires were generated with immunoSEQ multiplex PCR, while TCRdb's copy carries only in-frame clones and drops some. The sample contains about 70,000 clones, roughly 85% of which appear only once. The sample was peripheral blood, taken on day 0 of AZD1222 vaccination. Every receptor here comes from an adult in good health. Each CDR3 is given with its conserved first and last residue. The order of the fields is D gene, clone size, J gene, V gene, CDR3 DNA, CDR3 protein. A D gene is named only where the DNA matches it firmly. The listing skips clone size in some rows; elsewhere it reads once, few, many or a size class.

-,-,TRBJ1-6,TRBV11-3,TGTGCCAGCAGCTTACAGGATTCACCCCTCCACTTT,CASSLQDSPLHF
-,-,TRBJ1-6,TRBV7-8,TGTGCCAGCAGCAGAAGCAGGGATTTGTATTCACCCCTCCACTTT,CASSRSRDLYSPLHF
TRBD2,-,TRBJ2-1,TRBV24-1,TGTGCCACCGGGACTAGCGGGAGTAGGGAGCAGTTCTTC,CATGTSGSREQFF
-,-,TRBJ2-7,TRBV12-5,TGTGCTAGTGGCCCCCTCTACGAGCAGTACTTC,CASGPLYEQYF
-,-,TRBJ2-1,TRBV6-5,TGTGCCAGCAGGGGTTCCGCCGACAATGAGCAGTTCTTC,CASRGSADNEQFF
-,-,TRBJ2-5,TRBV10-2,TGCGCCAGCAGTGAGTCGTTGCTAGCACAGACCCAGTACTTC,CASSESLLAQTQYF
-,-,TRBJ2-3,TRBV7-2,TGTGCCAGCAGCTTAGAGGCGGGGTACACAGATACGCAGTATTTT,CASSLEAGYTDTQYF
TRBD2,-,TRBJ2-3,TRBV27,TGTGCCAGCAGTCATCGACTAGCGGGAGGCACAGATACGCAGTATTTT,CASSHRLAGGTDTQYF
TRBD2,-,TRBJ2-7,TRBV15,TGTGCCACCAGCCCAGCTAGCGGGAGGGCGAAAGAGCAGTACTTC,CATSPASGRAKEQYF
-,-,TRBJ2-1,TRBV6-5,TGTGCCAGCCTCCCCTATCCTGCGGGTGAGCAGTTCTTC,CASLPYPAGEQFF
-,-,TRBJ2-1,TRBV7-9,TGTGCCAGCAGCTTAGATTTTGGGGTTAATGAGCAGTTCTTC,CASSLDFGVNEQFF
TRBD1,-,TRBJ1-1,TRBV5-1,TGCGCCAGCAGCTCGAGGGGACAGCAGAACACTGAAGCTTTCTTT,CASSSRGQQNTEAFF
TRBD1,-,TRBJ1-1,TRBV19,TGTGCCAGTAGTCACAGGGGGACTGAAGCTTTCTTT,CASSHRGTEAFF
-,-,TRBJ1-2,TRBV6-2/TRBV6-3,TGTGCCAGCAGTTACTCTGGGACCTCCTATGGCTACACCTTC,CASSYSGTSYGYTF
-,few,TRBJ2-3,TRBV5-1,TGCGCCAGCAGCCGGGGTTTCCCAGATACGCAGTATTTT,CASSRGFPDTQYF
-,-,TRBJ2-5,TRBV30,TGTGCCTGGAGTGCCCCCTTGCGGGGCGGGGAGACCCAGTACTTC,CAWSAPLRGGETQYF
TRBD1,-,TRBJ2-7,TRBV18,TGTGCCAGCTCCCCTAGACAGGGGCGGGACGAGCAGTACTTC,CASSPRQGRDEQYF
-,-,TRBJ1-2,TRBV28,TGTGCCAGCAGTTTAACGACGGTCCCTAACTATGGCTACACCTTC,CASSLTTVPNYGYTF
TRBD1,once,TRBJ1-4,TRBV19,TGTGCCAGTAGCACGACAGGGGCCAGGGATGAAAAACTGTTTTTT,CASSTTGARDEKLFF
-,once,TRBJ1-2,TRBV7-2,TGTGCCAGCAGCCCGAGACACGTTCCCAGCCTCCATTATGGCTACACCTTC,CASSPRHVPSLHYGYTF
TRBD2,few,TRBJ2-3,TRBV27,TGTGCCAGCAGTCTACTAGCGGGCACAGATACGCAGTATTTT,CASSLLAGTDTQYF
-,-,TRBJ1-4,TRBV6-6,TGTGCCAGCACCAAGACGGTCGGCAGCCGAGGTGAAAAACTGTTTTTT,CASTKTVGSRGEKLFF
-,once,TRBJ2-7,TRBV6-5,TGTGCCAGCAACAGCAGGTCTCAGGAGCAGTACTTC,CASNSRSQEQYF
TRBD1,few,TRBJ1-2,TRBV4-1,TGCGCCAGCAGCCAAGTTGTAGTTGAGGACAGGTCTAGACATGGCTACACCTTC,CASSQVVVEDRSRHGYTF
-,-,TRBJ2-7,TRBV10-3,TGTGCCATCAGTGACCCCGAGACAGGTTACTACGAGCAGTACTTC,CAISDPETGYYEQYF
TRBD1,-,TRBJ2-7,TRBV6-5,TGTGCCAGCAGAATATTGGGACAGGCCTACGAGCAGTACTTC,CASRILGQAYEQYF
-,few,TRBJ2-7,TRBV12-3/TRBV12-4,TGTGCCAGCAGGCTCTACCAGGCCGAGCAGTACTTC,CASRLYQAEQYF
-,-,TRBJ1-1,TRBV5-1,TGCGCCAGCAGCTTGGCCGGCATAGGGACTGAAGCTTTCTTT,CASSLAGIGTEAFF
-,-,TRBJ1-5,TRBV7-9,TGTGCCAGCAGCTTAGGCGGGGGCTCCCCCAATCAGCCCCAGCATTTT,CASSLGGGSPNQPQHF
-,-,TRBJ2-1,TRBV2,TGTGCCAGCAGTGGATTCAATGAGCAGTTCTTC,CASSGFNEQFF
-,few,TRBJ2-5,TRBV7-8,TGTGCCAGCAGCTTAATAGCGGTTCAAGAGACCCAGTACTTC,CASSLIAVQETQYF
-,-,TRBJ1-3,TRBV12-3/TRBV12-4,TGTGCCAGCAACCAGGGATCGGGAAACACCATATATTTT,CASNQGSGNTIYF
-,-,TRBJ1-2,TRBV18,TGTGCCAGCTCACTCGGGACTAACTATGGCTACACCTTC,CASSLGTNYGYTF
-,-,TRBJ1-2,TRBV6-5,TGTGCCAGCACCCTCAGTAGGGACTATGGCTACACCTTC,CASTLSRDYGYTF
TRBD2,-,TRBJ2-1,TRBV11-3,TGTGCCAGCAGCTCTAGCGGGGGCCGGGAGTTCTTC,CASSSSGGREFF
-,-,TRBJ1-1,TRBV29-1,TGCAGCGCATCGGGAGAGGTAGTCCGAAGATCTATGAACACTGAAGCTTTCTTT,CSASGEVVRRSMNTEAFF
-,few,TRBJ1-1,TRBV5-1,TGCGCCAGCAGCTTTGTAGGGAACACTGAAGCTTTCTTT,CASSFVGNTEAFF
TRBD1,-,TRBJ1-2,TRBV6-5,TGTGCCAGCAGCGGGACAGCCCCTAGCAATGGCTACACCTTC,CASSGTAPSNGYTF
TRBD1,-,TRBJ1-5,TRBV6-1,TGTGCCAGCAGTGAACTCAGGGGGTATCAGCCCCAGCATTTT,CASSELRGYQPQHF
-,-,TRBJ2-2,TRBV6-5,TGTGCCAGCAGTCAGGGGCCCGGGGAGCTGTTTTTT,CASSQGPGELFF
-,-,TRBJ1-3,TRBV14,TGTGCCAGCAGCCACGGAAACACCATATATTTT,CASSHGNTIYF
TRBD2,-,TRBJ2-3,TRBV24-1,TGTGCCACCAGTGGGGGGGGTTTTGGCACAGATACGCAGTATTTT,CATSGGGFGTDTQYF
-,once,TRBJ2-1,TRBV24-1,TGTGCCACCAGTGATGGGTTTGGGGATGAGCAGTTCTTC,CATSDGFGDEQFF
-,-,TRBJ1-1,TRBV10-3,TGTGCCATCAGTGAGTCGGGGATTCTCAAGCCGAACACTGAAGCTTTCTTT,CAISESGILKPNTEAFF
-,-,TRBJ1-2,TRBV24-1,TGTGCCACCAGTGACAATAACAGTGGCTACACCTTC,CATSDNNSGYTF
-,-,TRBJ2-3,TRBV5-1,TGCGCCAGCAGCCCTAAGCCCACAGATACGCAGTATTTT,CASSPKPTDTQYF
-,-,TRBJ2-1,TRBV27,TGTGCCAGCAGTTTGTGGGTTTCTGATGGTGAGCAGTTCTTC,CASSLWVSDGEQFF
TRBD2,-,TRBJ2-7,TRBV12-5,TGTGCTAGTGGTAGCGGGGGGGCAGACGAGCAGTACTTC,CASGSGGADEQYF
-,-,TRBJ2-3,TRBV9,TGTGCCAGCAGCGTAGCGCTAGCAGCAGATACGCAGTATTTT,CASSVALAADTQYF
TRBD2,-,TRBJ2-7,TRBV7-8,TGTGCCAGCAGCCTAGCGGGAGGCCCTTTTGAGCAGTACTTC,CASSLAGGPFEQYF
-,-,TRBJ2-2,TRBV5-1,TGCGCCAGCAGCTTGGATGCCAGGCCGAACACCGGGGAGCTGTTTTTT,CASSLDARPNTGELFF
-,-,TRBJ2-5,TRBV19,TGTGCCAGTAGTCCCACGTATTATGAACAAGAGACCCAGTACTTC,CASSPTYYEQETQYF
TRBD2,-,TRBJ2-7,TRBV7-9,TGTGCCAGCAGCTTAATGGCCGGGAGGTCAGACGAGCAGTACTTC,CASSLMAGRSDEQYF
-,-,TRBJ2-3,TRBV4-2,TGTGCCAGCAGCCAAGAAGTCGCTCCTATCCGCACAGATACGCAGTATTTT,CASSQEVAPIRTDTQYF
-,-,TRBJ2-5,TRBV30,TGTGCCTGGAGGGGCAGCTACAAAGAGACCCAGTACTTC,CAWRGSYKETQYF
TRBD2,-,TRBJ2-7,TRBV6-1,TGTGCCAGCAGTGAAAGGAGCTGGAGCGGGGGAAACTCCTACGAGCAGTACTTC,CASSERSWSGGNSYEQYF
-,-,TRBJ1-2,TRBV4-2,TGTGCCAGCAGCCAAGATAGCCCGGGGGCGTATGGCTACACCTTC,CASSQDSPGAYGYTF